These T cell receptor beta chains were read from a single sample in a study of OX40 agonist ivuxolimab in advanced cancers. The method was immunoSEQ multiplex PCR; TCRdb's version includes in-frame clones alone and lacks a portion of them. The sample lists about 82,000 clones, about 86% occurring once. The specimen comprised CD4+ or CD8+ T cells sorted from blood, sampled in a trial of the OX40 agonist ivuxolimab. The receptors were sampled from an adult with an advanced solid tumor such as melanoma, head and neck, liver or kidney cancer. Both conserved end residues are part of each CDR3. A D gene is named only where the DNA matches it firmly. Not all rows give a size; the values are once, few, many and, for expanded clones, a class.

clone_size j_call v_call cdr3_length d_call cdr3_nt cdr3_aa
- TRBJ2-7 TRBV19 16 - TGTGCCAGTAGTATATCGGGAAGGGGGGGCCACTACGAGCAGTACTTC CASSISGRGGHYEQYF
- TRBJ1-5 TRBV5-1 15 - TGCGCCAGCAGCTTGGATGACGGATACAATCAGCCCCAGCATTTT CASSLDDGYNQPQHF
- TRBJ1-2 TRBV2 13 - TGTGCCAGCAGCGACCGCTCTCGCTATGGCTACACCTTC CASSDRSRYGYTF
- TRBJ2-1 TRBV28 14 - TGTGCCACCACACCGGGGACCATTTACAATGAGCAGTTCTTC CATTPGTIYNEQFF
- TRBJ1-1 TRBV19 13 - TGTGCCAGTAGTATAAGGGAGAACACTGAAGCTTTCTTT CASSIRENTEAFF
- TRBJ2-7 TRBV29-1 13 - TGCAGCGTTAACCGGTTTGGCTCCTACGAGCAGTACTTC CSVNRFGSYEQYF
once TRBJ2-7 TRBV7-8 17 TRBD1 TGTGCCAGCAGCTTAGGCAAAAGACAGGGCCGCCACTACGAGCAGTACTTC CASSLGKRQGRHYEQYF
- TRBJ1-2 TRBV28 17 TRBD1 TGTGCCAGCAGACCTACACCGGGACAGGGTACGAGCTATGGCTACACCTTC CASRPTPGQGTSYGYTF
- TRBJ2-5 TRBV7-8 11 - TGTGCCAGCAGCTTCTCCGCGACCCAGTACTTC CASSFSATQYF
- TRBJ2-5 TRBV4-3 16 TRBD1 TGCGCCAGCAGCCAAGGTGGGACAGGGGTACGGGAGACCCAGTACTTC CASSQGGTGVRETQYF
- TRBJ1-5 TRBV5-1 14 - TGCGCCAGCAGCACTGACGGGGGTGGTCAGCCCCAGCATTTT CASSTDGGGQPQHF
- TRBJ2-3 TRBV19 15 - TGTGCCAGTACCGGGGGACAGTTCTGGACAGATACGCAGTATTTT CASTGGQFWTDTQYF